This entry describes one T cell receptor (beta chain). The antigen is undetermined. Germline lookup yields CDR1 KGHSH and CDR2 LQKENI. The CDR3 spans 17 residues. V dropped 3 bases and J dropped 0 bases, with 15 bases sitting between them. The data originate from a study of T cell responses to AZD1222 COVID-19 vaccine. Points from the study as a whole: Seropositive at baseline were only a handful of AZD1222 recipients.

TCRdb keeps only in-frame clones here, not all; method: immunoSEQ multiplex PCR. This sample yields about 100,000 clones, of which around 87% are seen a single time; around a sixth belongs to the top ten. Here the sequenced sample was peripheral blood, taken on day 0 of AZD1222 vaccination. The rearrangement links TRBV18 to TRBJ2-1; tentative D call: TRBD2 (6 bases). The receptor was isolated from an adult in good health. The CDR3 protein is CASSPLSAGGSYNEQFF. DNA of the CDR3: TGTGCCAGCTCACCGTTATCCGCCGGGGGCTCCTACAATGAGCAGTTCTTC.